The 26 T cell receptor beta chains below come from one sample, sequenced in a study of cytomegalovirus exposure and HLA in healthy donors. PCR employed 60 Vbeta and 13 Jbeta primers. Method: immunoSEQ multiplex PCR; TCRdb's copy keeps in-frame clones and lacks some. This sample carries 70,000 to 85,000 clones, 55% to 75% of them seen once, and the ten largest clones take roughly 5.6%. The sample taken for sequencing was PBMCs. The receptors come from a man aged 25-40 years in good health and CMV-seropositive.

V is TRBV5-6 and J is TRBJ2-5; D uncertain. There are 13 residues in the CDR3. Trimming took off 2 bases at V and 0 bases at J, with 5 bases between the two ends. The germline CDR1 and CDR2 sequences are SGHDT and YYEEEE. CDR3 sequence: CASSFGYQETQYF. CDR3 bases: TGTGCCAGCAGCTTCGGGTACCAAGAGACCCAGTACTTC.

The rearrangement uses TRBV27 and TRBJ2-7; TRBD1 matches 11 bases. CDR3 size: 17 residues. Looked up from germline, CDR1 is MNHEY and CDR2 is SMNVEV (reference sequence). V was clipped by 3 bases and J by 2 bases; unmatched bases: 9. The CDR3 DNA follows: TGTGCCAGCAGTTTCGGTTATAGGGGACAGGGGGCCTACGAGCAGTACTTC. This gives the protein CASSFGYRGQGAYEQYF.

J is TRBJ1-3 and V is TRBV7-9; no reliable D call. V was trimmed by 0 bases and J by 0 bases, leaving 6 bases between them. The CDR3 runs to 15 residues. Germline CDR1 SEHNR, CDR2 FQNEAQ (reference sequence). DNA of the CDR3: TGTGCCAGCAGCTTAGCTGACATCTCTGGAAACACCATATATTTT. It specifies CASSLADISGNTIYF. Full variable domain (rest looked up from reference TRBV7-9 and TRBJ1-3): DTGVSQNPRHKITKRGQNVTFRCDPISEHNRLYWYRQTLGQGPEFLTYFQNEAQLEKSRLLSDRFSAERPKGSFSTLEIQRTEQGDSAMYLCASSLADISGNTIYFGEGSWLTVV.

In this sample, this clone turned up a few times. The CDR3 DNA sequence: TGCGCCAGCAGCCGAGGGGGGACAGAGAGTAATGAAAAACTGTTTTTT. The encoded protein is CASSRGGTESNEKLFF. The chain uses TRBV4-1 and TRBJ1-4, with 7 bases fitting TRBD1. V shed 4 bases, J shed 4 bases, and the junction held 9 bases outside the gene matches. The CDR3 runs to 16 residues. The germline V gene encodes CDR1 MGHRA and CDR2 YSYEKL.

A few counts support this clone. The same CDR3 can be traced to other DNA sequences in this sample. The J gene is TRBJ2-3, the V gene TRBV29-1; 9 bases align to TRBD1. The CDR3 runs 14 residues. Germline trimming cut 3 bases from V and 2 bases from J; bases unmatched to any gene: 3. Germline lookup yields CDR1 SQVTM and CDR2 ANQGSEA. The CDR3 sequence: CSVEGQGYTDTQYF. CDR3 nucleotide sequence: TGCAGCGTTGAGGGACAGGGTTACACAGATACGCAGTATTTT.

The V gene is TRBV6-1, the J gene TRBJ2-7; 9 bases map to TRBD1. V gave up 7 bases and J gave up 2 bases; unmatched junction bases: 6. The CDR3 has 14 amino acids. CDR1 MNHNS and CDR2 SASEGT come from the germline V gene. The CDR3 loop is CASTGQGGPYEQYF. The CDR3 nucleotides read TGTGCCAGCACGGGACAGGGTGGGCCCTACGAGCAGTACTTC.

J is TRBJ1-2 and V is TRBV5-1; 9 nucleotides line up with TRBD1. The CDR3 totals 15 residues. Germline values: CDR1 SGHRS, CDR2 YFSETQ. The ends lost 6 bases at V and 1 base at J; junction bases unmatched: 7. CDR3 amino acids: CASTTRTGDNYGYTF. In DNA form, the CDR3 reads TGCGCCAGCACCACTCGGACAGGGGATAACTATGGCTACACCTTC.

There are a few counts of this clone. The CDR3 is CASSEGWGGTGELFF. The CDR3, as DNA: TGTGCCAGCAGTGAAGGATGGGGGGGCACCGGGGAGCTGTTTTTT. The chain uses TRBV6-1 and TRBJ2-2; the match to TRBD2 covers 7 bases. Germline trimming cut 1 base from V and 4 bases from J; bases unmatched to any gene: 3. Looked up from germline, CDR1 is MNHNS and CDR2 is SASEGT. The CDR3 consists of 15 residues.

This clone was counted only a few times. This rearrangement joins TRBV7-9 to TRBJ2-1, with TRBD2 as a possible D gene (5 bases). V was trimmed by 5 bases and J by 5 bases, leaving 13 bases between them. Per germline, CDR1 SEHNR and CDR2 FQNEAQ (reference sequence). CDR3 length: 14 residues. The CDR3 nucleotides read TGTGCCAGCAGCGCCCCTAGCATCGACAATGAGCAGTTCTTC. This gives the protein CASSAPSIDNEQFF.

This clone occurred a few times. The chain couples TRBV11-1 to TRBJ2-1, with D perhaps matching TRBD1 (6 bases). V lost 5 bases to trimming and J lost 14 bases, with 16 bases between them. Germline values: CDR1 SGHAT, CDR2 FQDESV (reference sequence). The CDR3 runs 12 residues. This chain's CDR3 is CASSPQGKVEFF. The CDR3 region has the DNA TGTGCCAGCAGCCCCCAGGGGAAGGTGGAGTTCTTC.

The chain carries TRBV5-6 and TRBJ2-2; TRBD1 is a possible D gene (5 bases). Trimming removed 4 bases from V and 0 bases from J, with 13 bases in between. The CDR3 sequence is 16 residues long. The germline V gene has CDR1 SGHDT and CDR2 YYEEEE. The CDR3 spells CASSTNTGTNTGELFF. Written as DNA, the CDR3 is TGTGCCAGCAGCACCAACACAGGCACGAACACCGGGGAGCTGTTTTTT.

The V call is TRBV6-1, the J call TRBJ2-7, with D possibly TRBD2 on 5 matching bases. Germline CDR1 reads MNHNS; CDR2 reads SASEGT. The CDR3 length is 14 residues. Trimming pared 1 base from V and 5 bases from J, leaving 12 bases between. The CDR3 loop reads CASSEGRGMDEQYF. The CDR3 DNA is TGTGCCAGCAGTGAAGGGAGAGGGATGGACGAGCAGTACTTC.

The rearrangement links TRBV2 to TRBJ2-5; the match to TRBD1 covers 8 bases. The CDR3 runs 15 residues. V lost 6 bases and J lost 2; bases outside the gene matches: 8. From germline, CDR1 is SNHLY and CDR2 FYNNEI. CDR3 in amino acids: CASRRTGSKQETQYF. As DNA, the CDR3 is TGTGCCAGCAGGAGGACAGGGTCCAAACAAGAGACCCAGTACTTC.

The rearrangement links TRBV7-2 to TRBJ1-3, with D perhaps TRBD1 (6 bases). V was shortened by 5 bases and J by 4 bases, with 15 bases between the two germline ends. The CDR3 runs to 15 residues. Germline CDR1 SGHTA, CDR2 FQGNSA. The CDR3 here is CASSRTGTNGNTIYF. The CDR3 DNA is TGTGCCAGCAGCCGAACCGGGACAAACGGAAACACCATATATTTT.

V is TRBV28 and J is TRBJ2-7; D is possibly TRBD1 (7 bases). Germline CDR1 and CDR2: MDHEN and SYDVKM. V shed 8 bases and J shed 2 bases, with 19 bases lying between them. The CDR3 sequence is 15 residues long. CDR3 DNA sequence: TGTGCCAGCCGACGTCGGGGGCAGGGGGCCTACGAGCAGTACTTC. Translated, it gives CASRRRGQGAYEQYF.

V and J are TRBV2 and TRBJ1-2; 8 positions agree with TRBD1. Germline-derived CDR1 and CDR2 are SNHLY and FYNNEI. This CDR3 is 14 amino acids long. After removal of 3 bases from V and 4 bases from J, the junction contained 4 bases not matched to a gene. The CDR3 region is CASSDRGRAYGYTF. The CDR3 nucleotides are TGTGCCAGCAGTGACAGGGGGCGAGCCTATGGCTACACCTTC. The full variable domain, completed using reference TRBV2 and TRBJ1-2, is EPEVTQTPSHQVTQMGQEVILRCVPISNHLYFYWYRQILGQKVEFLVSFYNNEISEKSEIFDDQFSVERPDGSNFTLKIRSTKLEDSAMYFCASSDRGRAYGYTFGSGTRLTVV.

CDR3 coding DNA: TGTGCCTGGATCCCCCGGGGACAGAACACTGAAGCTTTCTTT. It translates to CAWIPRGQNTEAFF. The genes are TRBV30 and TRBJ1-1, with a tentative D call TRBD1 (6 bases). CDR1 and CDR2 from the germline V gene are GTSNPN and SVGIG (reference sequence). The CDR3 has 14 residues. Trimming took off 4 bases at V and 1 base at J, with 13 bases between the two ends.

The chain employs TRBV5-8 and TRBJ1-5; TRBD1 matches at 8 bases. In germline, CDR1 is SGHTS, CDR2 YDEGEE. The CDR3 runs 15 residues. Germline trimming cut 2 bases from V and 7 bases from J; bases unmatched to any gene: 8. The CDR3 spells CASSFLGTGNQPQHF. Written as DNA, the CDR3 is TGTGCCAGCAGCTTCCTTGGGACAGGTAACCAGCCCCAGCATTTT.

The gene calls are TRBV28 and TRBJ1-4, with 8 bases identical to TRBD1. This CDR3 has 17 amino acids. With 4 bases clipped from V and 0 bases from J, the junction kept 7 bases outside the gene matches. Germline V gene data show CDR1 as MDHEN and CDR2 as SYDVKM. The CDR3 spells CASSSGQGQATNEKLFF. DNA for the CDR3: TGTGCCAGCAGTTCCGGACAGGGCCAGGCAACTAATGAAAAACTGTTTTTT. The variable domain in full, completed from reference TRBV28 and TRBJ1-4, reads DVKVTQSSRYLVKRTGEKVFLECVQDMDHENMFWYRQDPGLGLRLIYFSYDVKMKEKGDIPEGYSVSREKKERFSLILESASTNQTSMYLCASSSGQGQATNEKLFFGSGTQLSVL.

This chain connects TRBV5-1 to TRBJ2-7; perhaps TRBD1 as D (5 bases). Germline V gene lookup returns CDR1 SGHRS and CDR2 YFSETQ. The CDR3 has 15 amino acids. Trimming removed 2 bases at V and 2 bases at J, with 14 bases between. The CDR3 loop reads CASSFDRYLTYEQYF. The DNA of the CDR3 is TGCGCCAGCAGCTTTGACAGATACCTCACCTACGAGCAGTACTTC.

This clone came up once. The chain recombines TRBV7-5 with TRBJ1-1; the tabulated D call, TRBD1, remains unverified against the DNA. TRBV7-5 counts as a pseudogene. The CDR3 has 14 amino acids. DNA for the CDR3: TGTGTCAGAAGCTGTACCCTCAGGGACACTGAAGCTTTCTTT. Translating gives CVRSCTLRDTEAFF.

The J gene is TRBJ2-1, the V gene TRBV28; D is uncertain. V lost 5 bases and J 7 bases, leaving 18 bases between the germline ends. The CDR3 has 15 residues. Germline CDR1 is MDHEN and CDR2 is SYDVKM. CDR3 protein: CASSPALRPGNEQFF. The CDR3 DNA reads as TGTGCCAGCAGTCCCGCTTTAAGGCCCGGGAATGAGCAGTTCTTC.

The genes are TRBV20-1 and TRBJ1-1; 7 positions agree with TRBD1. The ends lost 1 base at V and 10 bases at J; junction bases unmatched: 3. The CDR3 totals 11 residues. Germline CDR1 reads DFQATT; CDR2 reads SNEGSKA (reference sequence). The CDR3: CSARVGQRAFF. CDR3 sequence (DNA): TGCAGTGCTAGAGTGGGACAGAGAGCTTTCTTT.

The V call is TRBV4-1, the J call TRBJ2-3, with TRBD2 matching 11 bases. In germline, CDR1 is MGHRA, CDR2 YSYEKL. With 1 base clipped from V and 7 bases from J, the junction kept 4 bases outside the gene matches. The CDR3 is 15 amino acids. Here the CDR3 DNA reads TGCGCCAGCAGCCAAGCTAGCGGGGGGACTTATACGCAGTATTTT. Translation: CASSQASGGTYTQYF.

The rearrangement uses TRBV5-5 and TRBJ1-2, with D perhaps matching TRBD1 (6 bases). V was cut by 0 bases and J by 4 bases, with 13 bases left in between. CDR1 and CDR2 from the germline V gene are SGHKS and YYEKEE (reference sequence). The CDR3 length is 15 residues. The CDR3 nucleotides are TGTGCCAGCAGCTTGGGCATGGGGGCTTCCTATGGCTACACCTTC. It is translated as CASSLGMGASYGYTF.

The chain has TRBV5-5 and TRBJ1-1, with D unresolved. The CDR3 length is 13 residues. Germline-derived CDR1 and CDR2 are SGHKS and YYEKEE (reference sequence). V was trimmed by 3 bases and J by 0 bases, leaving 6 bases between them. DNA for the CDR3: TGTGCCAGCAGCTCACAGATGAACACTGAAGCTTTCTTT. This gives the protein CASSSQMNTEAFF.